One and the same sample provided the 20 T cell receptor beta chains below, sequenced in a study of read filtering for tumor transcriptome and immune sequencing. This library used 300 to 450 ng RNA and molecular barcoded adaptors spanning alpha/delta and beta/gamma chains. MiXCR was run by TCRdb on the reads, yielding one entry per CDR3 protein. The sample carries around 50,000 distinct CDR3 sequences, about 20% recorded once. Sample: a population of CD138-negative cells sorted from bone marrow. All receptors come from a donor aged 40 or over with multiple myeloma.

This clonotype was detected ten times or more. J is TRBJ2-1 and V is TRBV20-1, with TRBD1 matching 9 bases. The germline V gene encodes CDR1 DFQATT and CDR2 SNEGSKA (reference sequence). Trimming cost V 0 bases and J 7 bases; bases outside gene matches: 4. The CDR3 has 14 residues. CDR3 residues: CSARETGGRNEQFF. The CDR3 coding sequence is TGCAGTGCTAGAGAGACAGGGGGGAGGAATGAGCAGTTCTTC.

As regards this clonotype: A read error may be the cause here, since a much bigger clone is one base away. This chain connects TRBV7-9 to TRBJ2-7; D call uncertain. Trimming cost V 2 bases and J 1 base, with 15 bases left between them. CDR1 and CDR2 from the germline V gene are SEHNR and FQNEAQ (reference sequence). The CDR3 contains 16 residues. CDR3 in DNA: TGTGCCAGCAGCTTATGTCTTCTTACCTCTTCCTACGAGCAGTACTTC. It is translated as CASSLCLLTSSYEQYF.

This clonotype has ten or more counts. V and J are TRBV20-1 and TRBJ1-1; D gene unclear. CDR1 and CDR2 (germline): DFQATT, SNEGSKA (reference sequence). This CDR3 contains 12 residues. The CDR3 DNA sequence: TGCAGCCACGGTGGATTCGGCACTGAAGCTTTCTTT. This encodes CSHGGFGTEAFF.

This clonotype is medium-sized in the sample. The chain is built from TRBV29-1 and TRBJ2-1; 7 bases agree with TRBD2. Trimming took 4 bases from V and 0 from J; bases not matched to a gene: 3. From germline, CDR1 is SQVTM and CDR2 ANQGSEA. The CDR3 spans 14 residues. The CDR3 reads CSVVGGSSYNEQFF. CDR3 nucleotides: TGCAGCGTTGTTGGCGGGAGCTCCTACAATGAGCAGTTCTTC.

This clonotype was seen many times. The rearrangement joins TRBV20-1 to TRBJ1-1; D possibly corresponds to TRBD1 (5 bases). The CDR3 spans 14 residues. CDR1 and CDR2 from the germline V gene are DFQATT and SNEGSKA (reference sequence). Trimming removed 3 bases at V and 8 bases at J, with 19 bases between. CDR3 protein: CSASKSLQGGEAFF. The CDR3, as DNA: TGCAGTGCTAGTAAATCACTCCAGGGAGGCGAAGCTTTCTTT.

This clonotype occurred many times. The chain couples TRBV29-1 to TRBJ1-5; 7 bases line up with TRBD1. This CDR3 comprises 15 residues. Germline V CDR1 and CDR2: SQVTM, ANQGSEA. V was pared by 6 bases and J by 4 bases, with 12 bases of the junction left unmatched. Here the CDR3 DNA reads TGCAGCGTAGCCGCCGGGACAGCCCAAAATCAGCCCCAGCATTTT. Amino acids: CSVAAGTAQNQPQHF.

There are many counts of this clonotype. The chain combines TRBV20-1 with TRBJ2-1, with TRBD2 identical over 7 bases. Per germline, CDR1 DFQATT and CDR2 SNEGSKA (reference sequence). CDR3 length: 14 amino acids. J lost 5 bases, V lost 5 bases, and 9 bases had no gene match. The CDR3 spells CSAGPRGGNNEQFF. CDR3 DNA: TGCAGTGCTGGCCCCCGCGGGGGAAACAATGAGCAGTTCTTC.

The chain combines TRBV5-1 with TRBJ1-2; a possible D gene is TRBD1 (6 bases). The CDR3 runs 16 residues. Germline V gene lookup returns CDR1 SGHRS and CDR2 YFSETQ. V lost 1 base to trimming and J lost 3 bases, with 16 bases between them. The CDR3 spells CASSLRGGAKDYGYTF. The CDR3, as DNA: TGCGCCAGCAGCTTGAGGGGGGGCGCAAAGGACTATGGCTACACCTTC.

This clonotype has at least ten counts. The chain couples TRBV7-8 to TRBJ1-6, with a weak D call TRBD1 (5 bases). CDR1 is SGHVS, CDR2 FQNEAQ, per germline. The CDR3 is 15 amino acids. Trimming shortened V by 6 bases and J by 9 bases, and 18 bases separated the two germline ends. The chain's CDR3 is CASRRPGRKGSPLHF. The CDR3 bases are TGTGCCAGCAGGCGTCCGGGACGAAAAGGTTCACCCCTCCACTTT.

In the case of this clonotype: It may be a read error: a sequence one base away is much more abundant. This chain links TRBV29-1 with TRBJ1-6; no reliable D call. Per germline, CDR1 SQVTM and CDR2 ANQGSEA. This CDR3 region has 12 residues. CDR3 loop: CSVAEGNSSLHF. CDR3 nucleotides: TGCAGCGTTGCTGAGGGAAATTCATCCCTCCACTTT. The entire variable domain, with the rest obtained from reference TRBV29-1 and TRBJ1-6, is as follows: SAVISQKPSRDICQRGTSLTIQCQVDSQVTMMFWYRQQPGQSLTLIATANQGSEATYESGFVIDKFPISRPNLTFSTLTVSNMSPEDSSIYLCSVAEGNSSLHFGNGTRLTVT.

About this clonotype itself: This may come from a read error, since a much larger clone is one base off. The V gene is TRBV25-1, the J gene TRBJ2-3; D ambiguous. This CDR3 is built from 13 residues. Per germline, CDR1 MGHDK and CDR2 SYGVNS. Trimming cost V 5 bases and J 6 bases, with 12 bases left between them. In nucleotides, the CDR3 is TGTGCCAGCAGTTCAGGTCTTCAGGATACGCAGTATTTT. This translates into CASSSGLQDTQYF.

V and J are TRBV28 and TRBJ1-1; unclear D gene. Per germline, CDR1 MDHEN and CDR2 SYDVKM. This CDR3 has 15 amino acids. The V end was cut by 6 bases, the J end by 4 bases, with 18 bases between. CDR3 DNA sequence: TGTGCCAGCAGCCCCCCAAGGGCTGGGTCCACTGAAGCTTTCTTT. Its translation: CASSPPRAGSTEAFF.

This clonotype appeared a few times. V is TRBV20-1 and J is TRBJ1-5; D unclear. V lost 6 bases and J lost 0, with 12 bases in between. This CDR3 has 14 amino acids. Germline loops: CDR1 DFQATT, CDR2 SNEGSKA (reference sequence). CDR3 loop: CSAPRVNSNQPQHF. The CDR3 nucleotides read TGCAGTGCCCCCCGGGTCAATAGCAATCAGCCCCAGCATTTT.

This clonotype was seen once. This chain joins TRBV10-1 and TRBJ1-1; 10 bases align to TRBD1. CDR3 length: 14 amino acids. Germline CDR1 reads WNHNN; CDR2 reads SYGVQD (reference sequence). Unmatched junction bases numbered 2, after V lost 3 bases and J lost 4 bases. CDR3 loop: CASSDGTGVTEAFF. As DNA, the CDR3 is TGCGCCAGCAGTGATGGGACAGGGGTCACTGAAGCTTTCTTT.

Of note for this clonotype: One base away lies a much larger clone, so this may be a sequencing read error. The chain uses TRBV7-9 and TRBJ2-5, with no clear D. CDR3 size: 15 residues. CDR1 is SEHNR, CDR2 FQNEAQ, per germline (reference sequence). CDR3 region: CASSPGPRDQETQHF. CDR3 sequence (DNA): TGTGCCAGCAGCCCCGGACCGCGTGACCAAGAGACCCAGCACTTC.

In regard to this clonotype: A clone one base away is much larger, so this may be a read error. The chain couples TRBV12-3 or TRBV12-4 to TRBJ2-2; D uncertain. V lost 3 bases and J lost 4, with 12 bases in between. The CDR3 loop spans 15 amino acids. The CDR3 reads CASSFRHGATGELFF. CDR3 nucleotides: TGTGCCAGCAGTTTTCGACATGGAGCCACCGGGGAGCTGTTTTTT.

This clonotype was recorded many times. V usage is TRBV28 and J usage is TRBJ2-7; D is tentatively TRBD1 or TRBD2 (5 bases each). V was pared by 5 bases and J by 7 bases, with 21 bases between. CDR3 size: 15 residues. Germline V gene lookup returns CDR1 MDHEN and CDR2 SYDVKM. CDR3 residues: CASSPLGPGPREQYF. The CDR3 DNA is TGTGCCAGCAGTCCCCTCGGCCCGGGACCTCGAGAGCAGTACTTC.

The V and J genes are TRBV2 and TRBJ2-4; possible D gene TRBD2, 5 bases. This CDR3 is built from 14 residues. V was shortened by 0 bases and J by 9 bases, with 12 bases between the two germline ends. The germline V gene encodes CDR1 SNHLY and CDR2 FYNNEI. The CDR3 sequence is CASSEAPWAGIQYF. CDR3 DNA: TGTGCCAGCAGTGAAGCCCCTTGGGCGGGCATTCAGTACTTC.

This clonotype was seen at least ten times. The V gene is TRBV29-1, the J gene TRBJ2-7; D is perhaps TRBD2 (7 bases). The CDR3 contains 15 residues. V lost 7 bases to trimming and J lost 1 base, with 20 bases between them. Germline CDR1 and CDR2: SQVTM and ANQGSEA. This CDR3 is CSEGGGGPSSYEQYF. In DNA, the CDR3 is TGCAGCGAAGGGGGAGGGGGGCCCTCTTCCTACGAGCAGTACTTC.

At least ten counts were recorded for this clonotype. The chain links TRBV20-1 to TRBJ2-5; 9 positions match TRBD1. Trimming took 0 bases from V and 5 from J; bases not matched to a gene: 10. The CDR3 totals 16 residues. Germline assignment: CDR1 DFQATT and CDR2 SNEGSKA (reference sequence). The chain's CDR3 is CSARDRDRVGRETQYF. The CDR3 DNA follows: TGCAGTGCTAGAGACCGGGACAGGGTTGGAAGGGAGACCCAGTACTTC.